This T cell receptor (beta chain) derives from a study of human thymus T cells. This clone was observed once. Here immunoSEQ multiplex PCR was the method, and the copy in TCRdb shows in-frame clones only, minus some. This table holds some 130,000 clones, about 93% found once. Resections from corrective heart surgery supplied the thymus tissue. The sample donors, healthy Finnish infants, were having corrective surgery for congenital heart defects. The CDR3 is 15 amino acids. Germline V gene lookup returns CDR1 LNHNV and CDR2 YYDKDF (reference sequence). Trimming took 3 bases from V and 4 from J; bases not matched to a gene: 5.

This TCR derives from a boy younger than two with a congenital heart defect but otherwise immunologically healthy. Sequencing was done on a sample of thymus tissue. This chain joins TRBV15 and TRBJ2-7; 11 positions agree with TRBD1. In DNA form, the CDR3 reads TGTGCCACCAGCAGGGGGACAGGGGGTAGATACGAGCAGTACTTC. This sequence encodes CATSRGTGGRYEQYF.